This TCR beta chain was identified in a study of shared clonotypes between healthy human individuals. The study's findings and limits: Naive subsets usually exceeded memory subsets in estimated richness. Shared across a handful of donors were roughly 5.3% of the naive CD4 clonotypes. Rarefaction showed that sequencing of sorted subsets was incomplete (despite large depth).

Sequencing used immunoSEQ multiplex PCR; TCRdb keeps in-frame clones, though not all of them. The sample lists about 1.5 million clones; approximately 98% were seen once. Trimming stripped 3 bases from V and 10 bases from J, with 11 bases between. Germline CDR1 and CDR2: MDHEN and SYDVKM. The CDR3 has 12 amino acids. A word on this clone: Its antigen is still unknown.

The sequence was obtained from a young man in good health. Sequenced input: naive CD4+ T cells sorted from blood. The sample's subset: CD45RA+ positively selected. This chain connects TRBV28 to TRBJ2-3; D not certain. The CDR3 nucleotides are TGTGCCAGCAGTTTCTCAGATAGTTCGCAGTATTTT. Translated: CASSFSDSSQYF.